This TCR beta chain was profiled in a study of cytomegalovirus exposure and HLA in healthy donors. PCR amplification relied on 60 Vbeta primers (plus 13 Jbeta primers). TCRdb keeps only in-frame clones here, not all; method: immunoSEQ multiplex PCR. The sample has around 190,000 clones, roughly 72% seen once. This clone was counted only a few times. What it binds is unknown. Study-wide results and caveats: For TCR beta chains, V- and J-gene trimming was later linked to a missense DCLRE1C variant. Later, an analysis showed that TCR beta chains associated with HLA were more clonally expanded than others that were equally common. Sequencing likely produced, as an artifact, a cluster of highly shared sequence variants. Serostatus for CMV was the only available immune exposure information.

Losses at the gene ends were 5 bases for V and 7 bases for J; bases not matched to a gene: 15. The CDR3 covers 18 residues. Germline V gene lookup returns CDR1 LNHDA and CDR2 SQIVND (reference sequence). The sequence was collected from a man younger than 45 in good health and CMV-seronegative. V is TRBV19 and J is TRBJ2-1; TRBD2 matches at 12 bases. Specimen: PBMCs. The CDR3 region is CASSLGLTTSGRGNEQFF. DNA for the CDR3: TGTGCCAGTAGTCTGGGGCTTACGACTAGCGGGAGAGGGAATGAGCAGTTCTTC.